This TCR beta chain was profiled in a study of blood T cell repertoires in COVID-19. Overall study context: T cells, B-cell-depleted T cells, or PBMCs provided the cDNA or gDNA that served as material.

In the study's own analysis: Counts of nucleated cells, estimated from reference gene primer amplification, were obtained. Using immunoSEQ multiplex PCR, the repertoire was profiled, and TCRdb retains in-frame clones only, with some absent. That table furnishes V, J and clone size, whereas the DNA furnished D and trimming. The sample has hundreds of thousands of clones; 85% are singletons. This TCR was sampled from a middle-aged man who had recovered from COVID-19. Sequenced material: PBMCs or T cells enriched from blood (not recorded which).

The CDR3 nucleotides read TGTGCCTGGGCCGGGGACAGGAGGTCGACTAATGAAAAACTGTTTTTT. Amino acids: CAWAGDRRSTNEKLFF. The chain joins TRBV30 to TRBJ1-4; 8 bases line up with TRBD1. From germline, CDR1 is GTSNPN and CDR2 SVGIG (reference sequence). This CDR3 contains 16 residues. J gave up 2 bases and V 5 bases, and 10 bases lay outside the gene matches.